The sequence of this T cell receptor (beta chain) was determined in a study of OX40 agonist ivuxolimab in advanced cancers. About the study: Every 2 weeks, ivuxolimab was infused into the patients intravenously at between 0.01 and 10 mg/kg. Enrolled patients in dose escalation had cancers that were hepatocellular carcinoma, melanoma, renal cell or head and neck cancer.

Notes on the study in general: Clonal expansion by week 6 occurred in CD4+ and CD8+ blood T cells (at 0.1 to 3.0 mg/kg).

In regard to this clone: The antigen remains unidentified.

With 3 bases removed from V and 2 bases from J, the gap between germline ends came to 22 bases. The CDR3 sequence is 18 residues long. The germline CDR1 and CDR2 sequences are SGHVS and FNYEAQ. The repertoire was sequenced with immunoSEQ multiplex PCR; TCRdb's copy has only in-frame clones and lacks some. The profile shows fewer than 60,000 clones, around 79% of them singletons. This clonotype was obtained from an adult with an advanced solid tumor such as melanoma, head and neck, liver or kidney cancer. The gene calls are TRBV7-6 and TRBJ2-5; D is perhaps TRBD1 or TRBD2 (7 bases each). The material was CD4+ or CD8+ T cells sorted from blood, obtained in a trial of the OX40 agonist ivuxolimab. CDR3 sequence: CASSFSPRGGPDQETQYF. The CDR3 nucleotides are TGTGCCAGCAGCTTCTCCCCCAGGGGGGGACCTGATCAAGAGACCCAGTACTTC.